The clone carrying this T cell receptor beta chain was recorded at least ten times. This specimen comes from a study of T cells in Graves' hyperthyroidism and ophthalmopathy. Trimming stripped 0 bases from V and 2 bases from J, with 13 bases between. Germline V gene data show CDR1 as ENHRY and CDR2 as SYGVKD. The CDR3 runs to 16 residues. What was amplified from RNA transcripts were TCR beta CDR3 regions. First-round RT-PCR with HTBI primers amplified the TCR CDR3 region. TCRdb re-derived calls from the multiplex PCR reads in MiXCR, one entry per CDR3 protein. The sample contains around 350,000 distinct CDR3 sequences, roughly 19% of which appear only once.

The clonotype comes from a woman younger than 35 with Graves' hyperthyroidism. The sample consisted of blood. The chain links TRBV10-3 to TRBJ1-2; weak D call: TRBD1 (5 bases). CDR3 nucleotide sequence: TGTGCCATCAGTGAGTCGTGGGACGGAATGAACTATGGCTACACCTTC. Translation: CAISESWDGMNYGYTF.